These T cell receptor beta chains were read from a single sample in a study of blood T cell repertoires in COVID-19. Profiled with immunoSEQ multiplex PCR; TCRdb holds only in-frame clones, not every one. The sample carries approximately 160,000 clones, 70% to 90% recorded once. Sequenced input: peripheral blood. Receptors were obtained from a human donor in a cohort sampled during active COVID-19. Both conserved end residues are part of each CDR3. The D gene is left open where the match is weak. Some rows have no size entry. The others give once, few or many, or a class for an expanded clone.

j_gene | v_gene | d_gene | abundance | CDR3aa | CDR3nt
TRBJ1-2 | TRBV27 | TRBD1 | . | CASSKDRGRPNYGYTF | TGTGCCAGCAGTAAGGACAGGGGGCGCCCCAACTATGGCTACACCTTC
TRBJ2-5 | TRBV18 | . | . | CASSPLYGSQETQYF | TGTGCCAGCTCACCACTGTATGGCAGCCAAGAGACCCAGTACTTC
TRBJ2-3 | TRBV24-1 | . | . | CATSDSGGTDTQYF | TGTGCCACCAGTGATTCAGGGGGCACAGATACGCAGTATTTT
TRBJ1-2 | TRBV3-1/TRBV3-2 | . | . | CASSRPGHTNYGYTF | TGTGCCAGCAGCCGACCGGGACACACTAACTATGGCTACACCTTC
TRBJ2-1 | TRBV4-3 | . | . | CASSQENRVNEQFF | TGCGCCAGCAGCCAAGAAAACAGGGTCAATGAGCAGTTCTTC
TRBJ2-1 | TRBV3-1/TRBV3-2 | . | few | CASSLPGGSYNEQFF | TGTGCCAGCAGCCTACCGGGTGGCAGCTACAATGAGCAGTTCTTC
TRBJ1-2 | TRBV2 | TRBD1 | . | CASSVVGTGVYGYTF | TGTGCCAGCAGTGTTGTAGGGACAGGGGTGTATGGCTACACCTTC
TRBJ2-7 | TRBV13 | . | . | CASSLGDISYEQYF | TGTGCCAGCAGCTTAGGGGACATATCCTACGAGCAGTACTTC
TRBJ1-6 | TRBV2 | . | . | CASTGISYNSPLHF | TGTGCCAGTACAGGGATCTCCTATAATTCACCCCTCCACTTT
TRBJ2-2 | TRBV11-2 | TRBD2 | . | CASSYGTSGTGELFF | TGTGCCAGCAGCTACGGGACTAGCGGGACCGGGGAGCTGTTTTTT
TRBJ2-7 | TRBV7-2 | TRBD1 | few | CASSSLKGASEQYF | TGTGCCAGCAGCTCCTTGAAGGGGGCGAGCGAGCAGTACTTC
TRBJ1-2 | TRBV18 | . | . | CASSPAIGGGYTF | TGTGCCAGCTCACCAGCGATAGGCGGAGGCTACACCTTC
TRBJ1-4 | TRBV29-1 | TRBD1 | once | CSGWTGQNEKLFF | TGCAGCGGCTGGACAGGGCAGAATGAAAAACTGTTTTTT
TRBJ2-3 | TRBV20-1 | . | . | CSASHGRDNTDTQYF | TGCAGTGCTAGTCACGGACGGGACAACACAGATACGCAGTATTTT
TRBJ1-3 | TRBV19 | TRBD1 | . | CASSPPQGSGNTIYF | TGTGCCAGTAGCCCGCCACAGGGGTCTGGAAACACCATATATTTT
TRBJ2-2 | TRBV19 | . | . | CASNSQGSTGELFF | TGTGCCAGTAATTCACAGGGTAGCACCGGGGAGCTGTTTTTT
TRBJ1-1 | TRBV6-2/TRBV6-3 | . | . | CASSPPGGSEAFF | TGTGCCAGCAGCCCCCCCGGGGGATCTGAAGCTTTCTTT
TRBJ1-2 | TRBV7-2 | . | . | CASSLARESGYTF | TGTGCCAGCAGCTTAGCCAGGGAAAGTGGCTACACCTTC
TRBJ2-7 | TRBV29-1 | . | . | CSVGLGGYEQYF | TGCAGCGTTGGTTTAGGGGGCTACGAGCAGTACTTC
TRBJ1-2 | TRBV15 | . | . | CATERGSHEGYTF | TGTGCCACCGAAAGAGGTAGTCATGAGGGCTACACCTTC
TRBJ1-5 | TRBV9 | . | . | CASSVAGISNQPQHF | TGTGCCAGCAGCGTAGCAGGGATTAGCAATCAGCCCCAGCATTTT
TRBJ2-4 | TRBV19 | . | many | CASGDIGGNIQYF | TGTGCCAGTGGCGATATCGGAGGGAACATTCAGTACTTC
TRBJ2-1 | TRBV7-2 | . | . | CASSSVLSYNEQFF | TGTGCCAGCAGTTCGGTACTCTCCTACAATGAGCAGTTCTTC
TRBJ2-7 | TRBV5-4 | . | . | CASSQGNEQYF | TGTGCCAGCAGCCAGGGGAACGAGCAGTACTTC
TRBJ1-4 | TRBV6-5 | . | . | CASSYGGGSEKLFF | TGTGCCAGCAGTTACGGGGGGGGGAGTGAAAAACTGTTTTTT
TRBJ2-1 | TRBV7-2 | TRBD2 | . | CASTSPRTSGGPEQFF | TGTGCCAGCACCTCCCCCCGGACTAGCGGGGGGCCTGAGCAGTTCTTC
TRBJ1-1 | TRBV7-2 | . | . | CASSPQGVNTEAFF | TGTGCCAGCAGCCCCCAGGGCGTGAACACTGAAGCTTTCTTT
TRBJ2-1 | TRBV11-2 | TRBD2 | . | CASRPNGLAGVDEQFF | TGTGCCAGCAGACCCAACGGACTAGCGGGAGTGGATGAGCAGTTCTTC
TRBJ2-5 | TRBV7-9 | . | . | CASSFQTGMEETQYF | TGTGCCAGCAGCTTTCAAACGGGGATGGAAGAGACCCAGTACTTC
TRBJ1-5 | TRBV7-2 | . | . | CASTREGRNQPQHF | TGTGCCAGCACCCGGGAGGGCCGCAATCAGCCCCAGCATTTT
TRBJ1-2 | TRBV5-6 | TRBD1 | . | CASSLVSGQGGGYTF | TGTGCCAGCAGCTTGGTCTCGGGACAGGGTGGTGGCTACACCTTC
TRBJ1-2 | TRBV5-6 | . | once | CASSLGGGANYGYTF | TGTGCCAGCAGCTTGGGAGGGGGTGCTAACTATGGCTACACCTTC
TRBJ1-1 | TRBV7-9 | TRBD1 | . | CASSPRTGDLFAEAFF | TGTGCCAGCAGCCCCCGGACAGGGGACCTTTTCGCTGAAGCTTTCTTT
TRBJ2-2 | TRBV25-1 | TRBD2 | . | CASSSGRAAGELFF | TGTGCCAGTTCTAGCGGGAGGGCGGCCGGGGAGCTGTTTTTT
TRBJ2-5 | TRBV12-3/TRBV12-4 | . | once | CASSLGSAKTQYF | TGTGCCAGCAGTCTTGGTAGCGCCAAGACCCAGTACTTC
TRBJ1-5 | TRBV6-5 | . | few | CASRGSNSNQPQHF | TGTGCCAGCAGGGGGAGCAATAGCAATCAGCCCCAGCATTTT
TRBJ1-6 | TRBV5-5 | . | . | CASSLGSVPIYNSPLHF | TGTGCCAGCAGCTTGGGCAGTGTACCCATCTATAATTCACCCCTCCACTTT
TRBJ1-1 | TRBV7-2 | . | . | CASSSRDAANTEAFF | TGTGCCAGCAGCTCCCGGGATGCAGCAAACACTGAAGCTTTCTTT
TRBJ2-7 | TRBV7-3 | TRBD1 | once | CASSSTGGGGEQYF | TGTGCCAGCAGCTCTACAGGGGGCGGCGGCGAGCAGTACTTC
TRBJ1-2 | TRBV29-1 | . | . | CSVEDPTANYGYTF | TGCAGCGTTGAAGATCCCACAGCCAACTATGGCTACACCTTC
TRBJ2-1 | TRBV7-7 | TRBD2 | . | CASSLDLGGNGEQFF | TGTGCCAGCAGCTTAGACCTGGGGGGGAATGGTGAGCAGTTCTTC
TRBJ1-5 | TRBV6-4 | . | . | CASSDSEVQPQHF | TGTGCCAGCAGTGACTCGGAGGTTCAGCCCCAGCATTTT
TRBJ2-7 | TRBV3-1/TRBV3-2 | TRBD1 | . | CASSQRTGALINEQYF | TGTGCCAGCAGCCAGCGGACAGGGGCCCTAATAAACGAGCAGTACTTC
TRBJ2-1 | TRBV4-3 | TRBD2 | . | CASSQLSSGGSYNEQFF | TGCGCCAGCAGCCAACTCTCTAGCGGGGGCTCCTACAATGAGCAGTTCTTC
TRBJ2-4 | TRBV15 | . | . | CATSRDPAGAKNIQYF | TGTGCCACCAGCAGAGATCCCGCGGGAGCCAAAAACATTCAGTACTTC
TRBJ2-7 | TRBV5-6 | . | . | CASSNRPGSYEQYF | TGTGCCAGCAGCAATCGCCCCGGGTCCTACGAGCAGTACTTC
TRBJ2-7 | TRBV27 | TRBD1 | once | CASSWGQDYEQYF | TGTGCCAGCAGTTGGGGACAGGACTACGAGCAGTACTTC
TRBJ1-1 | TRBV6-6 | TRBD1 | . | CASSPRSGQGSANTEAFF | TGTGCCAGCAGTCCCCGTTCGGGACAGGGATCCGCCAACACTGAAGCTTTCTTT
TRBJ2-4 | TRBV7-9 | . | . | CASSSTPPTPLLAKNIQYF | TGTGCCAGCAGCTCAACACCACCAACGCCCCTTTTGGCCAAAAACATTCAGTACTTC
TRBJ1-6 | TRBV27 | . | . | CASSPSGLWSPLHF | TGTGCCAGCAGTCCCTCGGGTTTATGGTCACCCCTCCACTTT
TRBJ2-3 | TRBV29-1 | TRBD1 | . | CSVTTDRGREQYF | TGCAGCGTTACAACAGACAGGGGCCGGGAGCAGTATTTT